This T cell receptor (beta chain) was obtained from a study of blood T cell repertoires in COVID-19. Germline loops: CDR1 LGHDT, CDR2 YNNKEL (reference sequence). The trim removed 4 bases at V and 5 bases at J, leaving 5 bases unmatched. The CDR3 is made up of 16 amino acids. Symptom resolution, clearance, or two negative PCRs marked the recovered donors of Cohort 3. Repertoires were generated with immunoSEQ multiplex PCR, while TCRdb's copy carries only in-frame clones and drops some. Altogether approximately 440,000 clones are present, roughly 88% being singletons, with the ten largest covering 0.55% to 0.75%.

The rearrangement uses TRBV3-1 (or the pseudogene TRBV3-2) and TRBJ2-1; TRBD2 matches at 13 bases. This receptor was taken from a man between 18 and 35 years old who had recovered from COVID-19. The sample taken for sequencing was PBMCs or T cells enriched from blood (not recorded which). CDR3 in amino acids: CASSLRGLAGDNEQFF. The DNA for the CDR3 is TGTGCCAGCAGCCTAAGAGGACTAGCGGGAGACAATGAGCAGTTCTTC.